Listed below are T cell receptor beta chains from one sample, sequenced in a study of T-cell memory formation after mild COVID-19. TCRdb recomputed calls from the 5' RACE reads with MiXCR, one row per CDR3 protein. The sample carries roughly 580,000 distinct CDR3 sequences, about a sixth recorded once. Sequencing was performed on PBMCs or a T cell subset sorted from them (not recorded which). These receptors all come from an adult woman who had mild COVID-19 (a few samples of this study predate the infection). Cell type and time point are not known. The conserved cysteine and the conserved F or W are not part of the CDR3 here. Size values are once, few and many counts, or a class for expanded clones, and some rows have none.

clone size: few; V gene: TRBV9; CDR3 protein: ASTKTGGSNEKLF
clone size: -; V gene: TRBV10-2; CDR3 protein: ASRVLAGGLTGELF
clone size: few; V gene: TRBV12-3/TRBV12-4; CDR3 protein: ASSYLLAGALNTQY
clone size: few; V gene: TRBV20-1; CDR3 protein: SARRQGVRKNIQY
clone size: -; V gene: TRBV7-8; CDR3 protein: ASSSLYRIAGETLKNIQY
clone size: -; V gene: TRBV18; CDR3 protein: ASSPPMGQHSGNTIY
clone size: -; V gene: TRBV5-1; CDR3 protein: ASSLREGYSGANVLT
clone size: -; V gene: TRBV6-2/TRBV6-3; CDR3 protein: ASSSGTSPSSYEQY
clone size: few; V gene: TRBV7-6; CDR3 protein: ASRDLSDTIY
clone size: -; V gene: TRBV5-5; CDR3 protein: ASSLGPGESDTQY
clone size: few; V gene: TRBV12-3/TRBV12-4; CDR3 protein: ASSDRGLGRELF
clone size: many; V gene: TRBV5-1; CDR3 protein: ASSSRTSGTGNEQF
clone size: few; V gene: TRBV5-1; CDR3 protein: ASSLLTRPELNEQF
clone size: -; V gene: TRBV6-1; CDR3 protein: ASSEFATGAYNEQF
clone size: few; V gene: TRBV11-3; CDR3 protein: ASSSPTLNSWNEQF
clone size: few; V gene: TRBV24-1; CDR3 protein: ATSDSPPISYT
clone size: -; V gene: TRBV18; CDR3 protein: ASSGTGNEKLF